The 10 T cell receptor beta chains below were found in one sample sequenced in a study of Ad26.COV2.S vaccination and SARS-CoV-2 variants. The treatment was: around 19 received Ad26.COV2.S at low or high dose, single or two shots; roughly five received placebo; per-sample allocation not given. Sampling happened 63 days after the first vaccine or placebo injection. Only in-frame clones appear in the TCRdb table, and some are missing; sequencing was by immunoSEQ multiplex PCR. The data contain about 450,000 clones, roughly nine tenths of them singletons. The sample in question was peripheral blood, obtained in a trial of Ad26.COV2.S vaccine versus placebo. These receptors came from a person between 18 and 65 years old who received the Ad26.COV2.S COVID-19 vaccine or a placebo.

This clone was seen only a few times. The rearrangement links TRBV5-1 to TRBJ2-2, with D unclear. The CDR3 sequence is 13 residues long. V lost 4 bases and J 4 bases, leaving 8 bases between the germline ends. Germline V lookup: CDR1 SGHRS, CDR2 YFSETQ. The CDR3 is CASSPQSTGELFF. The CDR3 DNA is TGCGCCAGCAGCCCCCAAAGCACCGGGGAGCTGTTTTTT.

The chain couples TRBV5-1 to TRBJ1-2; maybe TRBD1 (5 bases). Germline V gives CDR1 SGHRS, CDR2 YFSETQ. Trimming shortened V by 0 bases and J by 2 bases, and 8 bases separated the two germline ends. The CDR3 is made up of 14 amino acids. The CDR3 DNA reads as TGCGCCAGCAGCTTGGGACAGCCCAACTATGGCTACACCTTC. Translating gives CASSLGQPNYGYTF.

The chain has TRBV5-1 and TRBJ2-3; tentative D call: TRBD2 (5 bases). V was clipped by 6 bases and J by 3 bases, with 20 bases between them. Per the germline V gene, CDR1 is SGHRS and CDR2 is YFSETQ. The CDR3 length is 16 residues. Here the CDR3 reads CASTEGSPERTDTQYF. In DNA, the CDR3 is TGCGCCAGCACCGAGGGTAGCCCCGAAAGGACAGATACGCAGTATTTT.

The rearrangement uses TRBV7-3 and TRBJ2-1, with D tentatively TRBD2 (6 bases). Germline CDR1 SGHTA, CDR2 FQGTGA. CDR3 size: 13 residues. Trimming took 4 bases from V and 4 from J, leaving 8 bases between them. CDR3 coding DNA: TGTGCCAGCAGCTCGACTAGTTACAATGAGCAGTTCTTC. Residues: CASSSTSYNEQFF.

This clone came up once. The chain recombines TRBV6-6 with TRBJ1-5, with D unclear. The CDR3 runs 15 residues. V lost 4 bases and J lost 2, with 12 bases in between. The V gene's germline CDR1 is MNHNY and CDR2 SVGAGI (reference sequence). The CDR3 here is CASSFVRDGNQPQHF. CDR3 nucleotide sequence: TGTGCCAGCAGTTTCGTAAGGGATGGCAATCAGCCCCAGCATTTT.

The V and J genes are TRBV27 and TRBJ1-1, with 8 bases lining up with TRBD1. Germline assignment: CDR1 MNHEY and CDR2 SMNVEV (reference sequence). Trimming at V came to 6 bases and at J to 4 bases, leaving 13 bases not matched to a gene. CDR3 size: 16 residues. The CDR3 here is CASRDTPGGSSTEAFF. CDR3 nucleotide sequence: TGTGCCAGCAGAGATACTCCAGGGGGCTCTAGCACTGAAGCTTTCTTT.

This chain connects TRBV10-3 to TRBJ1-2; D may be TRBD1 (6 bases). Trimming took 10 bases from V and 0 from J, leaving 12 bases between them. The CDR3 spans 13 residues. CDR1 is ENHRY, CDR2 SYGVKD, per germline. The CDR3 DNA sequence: TGTGCCAGCCAGGGGTTAGCTAACTATGGCTACACCTTC. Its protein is CASQGLANYGYTF.

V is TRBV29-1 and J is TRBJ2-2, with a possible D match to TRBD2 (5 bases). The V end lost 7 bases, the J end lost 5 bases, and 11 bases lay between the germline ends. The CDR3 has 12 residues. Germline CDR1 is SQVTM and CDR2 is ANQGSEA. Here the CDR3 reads CSGIRGTGELFF. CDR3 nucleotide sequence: TGCAGCGGTATTCGCGGGACCGGGGAGCTGTTTTTT.

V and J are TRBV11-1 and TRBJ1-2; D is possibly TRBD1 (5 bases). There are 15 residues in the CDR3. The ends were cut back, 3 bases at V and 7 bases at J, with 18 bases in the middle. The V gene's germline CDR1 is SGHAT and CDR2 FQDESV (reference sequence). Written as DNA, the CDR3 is TGTGCCAGCAGCTTCGACAGCGGGACCGTTGGTGGCTACACCTTC. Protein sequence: CASSFDSGTVGGYTF.

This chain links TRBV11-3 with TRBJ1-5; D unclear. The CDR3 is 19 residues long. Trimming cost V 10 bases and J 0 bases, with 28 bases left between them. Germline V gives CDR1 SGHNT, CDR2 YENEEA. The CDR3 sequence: CATSTGLEIASPSNQPQHF. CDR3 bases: TGTGCCACCTCGACGGGTTTAGAGATCGCGTCCCCTAGCAATCAGCCCCAGCATTTT.